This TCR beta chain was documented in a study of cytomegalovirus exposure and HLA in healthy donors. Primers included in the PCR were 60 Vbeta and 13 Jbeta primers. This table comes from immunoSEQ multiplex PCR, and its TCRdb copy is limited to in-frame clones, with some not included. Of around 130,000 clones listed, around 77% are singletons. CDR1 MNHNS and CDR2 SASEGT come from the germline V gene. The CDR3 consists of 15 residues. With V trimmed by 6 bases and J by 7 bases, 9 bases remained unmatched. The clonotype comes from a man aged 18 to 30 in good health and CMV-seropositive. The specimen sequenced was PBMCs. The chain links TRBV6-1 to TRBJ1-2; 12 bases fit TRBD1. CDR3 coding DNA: TGTGCCAGCAGAGAATTTGGGACAGGGGGCGTTGGCTACACCTTC. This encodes CASREFGTGGVGYTF.